This TCR beta chain was captured by sequencing in a study of human T cells and chemical hapten exposure. Study details: Researchers reported sensitizing an approximately 2 cm by approximately 2 cm upper inner arm skin site with 2% DPC.

This clonotype was detected many times. Time point of the sample: patch test 1, 2 weeks after DPC sensitization. Indicated treatment: therapeutic diphenylcyclopropenone sensitization with weekly scalp DPC. Via MiXCR, TCRdb re-called the RACE reads, giving one row per CDR3 protein. The profile covers 340,000 or so distinct CDR3 sequences, with approximately 6.3% appearing a single time and less than 10% taken by the ten largest. Germline-derived CDR1 and CDR2 are MNHNY and SVGAGI (reference sequence). After removal of 0 bases from V and 6 bases from J, the junction contained 9 bases not matched to a gene. This CDR3 comprises 18 residues.

The V gene is TRBV6-6, the J gene TRBJ2-3, with TRBD2 identical over 13 bases. Specimen: whole blood, collected in connection with sensitization to the hapten diphenylcyclopropenone (DPC). This receptor was identified in a woman aged 18-29 years with alopecia areata. Some clones in this sample may be carry-over from other donors' samples. The CDR3 DNA reads as TGTGCCAGCAGTTACTCGGGATTTACTAGCGGGGGGGCCGATACGCAGTATTTT. It is translated as CASSYSGFTSGGADTQYF.